The next 9 T cell receptor beta chains were all read from a single sample in a study of a mutant IDH1 vaccine in newly diagnosed glioma. Which antigens these TCRs recognize remains unknown. Method: immunoSEQ multiplex PCR; TCRdb's copy keeps in-frame clones and lacks some. Among 75,000 to 95,000 clones, roughly 91% were seen once, and the ten largest hold over 0.7%. The time point is: week 47, end of study. Each dose of the vaccine consisted of 300 ug of mutant IDH1 20-mer peptide, with topical imiquimod. The sample was PBMCs, taken from a glioma patient whose treatment included an IDH1 peptide vaccine. These receptors were obtained from a woman in her forties or fifties with glioma.

The rearrangement joins TRBV18 to TRBJ2-5, with D uncertain. Germline lookup yields CDR1 KGHSH and CDR2 LQKENI. CDR3 length: 14 amino acids. The V end was cut by 2 bases, the J end by 1 base, with 8 bases between. The CDR3 loop reads CASSPVSGQETQYF. The CDR3 DNA sequence: TGTGCCAGCTCACCAGTGTCAGGCCAAGAGACCCAGTACTTC.

The chain joins TRBV5-1 to TRBJ1-1; D remains unclear. This CDR3 has 14 amino acids. Germline V gene lookup returns CDR1 SGHRS and CDR2 YFSETQ. V shed 4 bases and J shed 6 bases, with 16 bases lying between them. Written as DNA, the CDR3 is TGCGCCAGCAGCCCGTTGTCGGACGGATCTGAAGCTTTCTTT. Amino acids: CASSPLSDGSEAFF.

V is TRBV27 and J is TRBJ2-2; no clear D. This CDR3 has 12 amino acids. CDR1 is MNHEY, CDR2 SMNVEV, per germline (reference sequence). The V and J ends lost 4 bases and 5 bases respectively, with 5 bases between them. This chain's CDR3 is CASSSITGELFF. The CDR3 DNA reads TGTGCCAGCAGTTCCATTACCGGGGAGCTGTTTTTT.

This clone was found once. This chain joins TRBV5-6 and TRBJ2-1; a weak D match, TRBD2 (6 bases). This CDR3 has 16 amino acids. Trimming cost V 2 bases and J 0 bases, with 12 bases left between them. The V gene's germline CDR1 is SGHDT and CDR2 YYEEEE. CDR3 sequence reads: CASSLGLPSSYNEQFF. CDR3 bases: TGTGCCAGCAGCTTAGGACTACCAAGCTCCTACAATGAGCAGTTCTTC.

For this clone: Other DNA sequences from this sample encode an identical CDR3 as well. The rearrangement links TRBV5-1 to TRBJ2-3; D not certain. Germline assignment: CDR1 SGHRS and CDR2 YFSETQ. V lost 2 bases, J lost 4 bases, and 11 bases lay in between. The CDR3 is 14 amino acids. In nucleotides, the CDR3 is TGCGCCAGCAGCTTCTCCAAAGGGTCAGATACGCAGTATTTT. It yields the protein CASSFSKGSDTQYF.

The genes are TRBV9 and TRBJ2-7; D is uncertain. CDR3 length: 11 residues. Germline V gene lookup returns CDR1 SGDLS and CDR2 YYNGEE. V was clipped by 4 bases and J by 6 bases, with 8 bases between them. The CDR3 region is CASSPGSEQYF. DNA for the CDR3: TGTGCCAGCAGCCCCGGATCCGAGCAGTACTTC. The full variable domain, its missing parts supplied by reference TRBV9 and TRBJ2-7, is DSGVTQTPKHLITATGQRVTLRCSPRSGDLSVYWYQQSLDQGLQFLIQYYNGEERAKGNILERFSAQQFPDLHSELNLSSLELGDSALYFCASSPGSEQYFGPGTRLTVT.

This rearrangement joins TRBV28 to TRBJ2-3; the D is unclear. CDR1 is MDHEN and CDR2 is SYDVKM in the germline V gene. V lost 6 bases to trimming and J lost 0 bases, with 13 bases between them. The CDR3 sequence is 15 residues long. The CDR3 DNA is TGTGCCAGCAGCCCGTCCAGCCTTAGCACAGATACGCAGTATTTT. This encodes CASSPSSLSTDTQYF.

The CDR3 region has the DNA TGTGCCAGCAGCCTCGGACACGGCAATCAGCCCCAGCATTTT. Residues: CASSLGHGNQPQHF. This rearrangement joins TRBV6-5 to TRBJ1-5; D may be TRBD1 (5 bases). V dropped 6 bases and J dropped 2 bases, with 11 bases sitting between them. The CDR3 consists of 14 residues. Per germline, CDR1 MNHEY and CDR2 SVGAGI.

The V and J genes are TRBV28 and TRBJ2-7; 9 nucleotides align to TRBD2. The V gene end was trimmed by 7 bases and the J gene end by 4 bases; junction bases not matched to a gene: 5. Germline values: CDR1 MDHEN, CDR2 SYDVKM. The CDR3 sequence is 13 residues long. The CDR3 sequence is CASKLAGIYEQYF. In DNA, the CDR3 is TGTGCCAGCAAGCTAGCGGGAATATACGAGCAGTACTTC.